The 12 T cell receptor beta chains below come from one sample, sequenced in a study of blood T cell repertoires in COVID-19. Generated by immunoSEQ multiplex PCR, the TCRdb table keeps only in-frame clones and is missing some. The table has 84,000 or so clones, 85% to 95% seen once. Sequences were obtained from peripheral blood. The receptors were gathered from a woman aged 60-75 years with active COVID-19.

The chain links TRBV3-1 (or the pseudogene TRBV3-2) to TRBJ1-1; D unclear. The CDR3 has 12 amino acids. Trimming stripped 5 bases from V and 1 base from J, with 5 bases between. Germline V lookup: CDR1 LGHDT, CDR2 YNNKEL (reference sequence). The CDR3 loop is CASSTRNTEAFF. Here the CDR3 DNA reads TGTGCCAGCAGCACTCGGAACACTGAAGCTTTCTTT.

J is TRBJ2-5 and V is TRBV7-2, with 14 bases identical to TRBD2. V lost 3 bases to trimming and J lost 3 bases; unmatched junction nucleotides: 6. CDR1 is SGHTA and CDR2 is FQGNSA in the germline V gene. This CDR3 has 17 residues. CDR3: CASSLGLAGVREETQYF. The CDR3 nucleotides are TGTGCCAGCAGCTTGGGACTAGCGGGAGTAAGGGAAGAGACCCAGTACTTC.

This chain joins TRBV28 and TRBJ1-2; D gene unclear. Trimming removed 4 bases from V and 8 bases from J, with 8 bases in between. The germline gives CDR1 MDHEN, CDR2 SYDVKM. This CDR3 has 11 residues. The CDR3, as DNA: TGTGCCAGCAGTTCCCCCAGGGGCTACACCTTC. Amino acids: CASSSPRGYTF.

This clone was observed a few times. This sequence joins TRBV24-1 and TRBJ1-4; D is ambiguous. V gave up 6 bases and J gave up 3 bases, with 10 bases separating them. This CDR3 comprises 14 residues. Germline V CDR1 and CDR2: KGHDR, SFDVKD. As DNA, the CDR3 is TGTGCCACCAGTCGGGGTGGGGCTAATGAAAAACTGTTTTTT. The encoded protein is CATSRGGANEKLFF.

The sample holds a few counts of this clone. The CDR3 nucleotides read TGTGCCAGCAGTATGCCCCGGGACAGGCCGGACTATGGCTACACCTTC. Protein product: CASSMPRDRPDYGYTF. This rearrangement joins TRBV28 to TRBJ1-2; the match to TRBD1 covers 8 bases. The length of the CDR3 is 16 residues. V lost 5 bases, J lost 3 bases, and 11 bases stayed unmatched. Germline lookup yields CDR1 MDHEN and CDR2 SYDVKM.

This chain joins TRBV5-1 and TRBJ2-1; 11 bases line up with TRBD2. Germline lookup yields CDR1 SGHRS and CDR2 YFSETQ. The CDR3 contains 15 residues. V lost 7 bases to trimming and J lost 9 bases; unmatched junction nucleotides: 12. The CDR3 is CASRIPGLADGEQFF. The CDR3 nucleotides are TGCGCCAGCCGCATTCCGGGACTAGCGGACGGTGAGCAGTTCTTC.

V is TRBV6-1 and J is TRBJ2-7, with 8 bases that match TRBD1. V lost 2 bases, J lost 5 bases, and 2 bases stayed unmatched. The CDR3 consists of 13 residues. The germline V gene encodes CDR1 MNHNS and CDR2 SASEGT. The chain's CDR3 is CASSEQGAHEQYF. CDR3 in DNA: TGTGCCAGCAGTGAACAGGGGGCACACGAGCAGTACTTC.

The J gene is TRBJ1-5, the V gene TRBV28, with 8 bases fitting TRBD1. V trimming: 6 bases; J trimming: 5 bases; junction bases outside the gene matches: 6. In germline, CDR1 is MDHEN, CDR2 SYDVKM. This CDR3 comprises 14 residues. CDR3 residues: CASRLQGVHQPQHF. The CDR3 nucleotides are TGTGCCAGCAGGTTACAGGGGGTCCATCAGCCCCAGCATTTT.

This chain joins TRBV15 and TRBJ2-2, with 7 bases that match TRBD1. The CDR3 totals 14 residues. Trimming at V came to 6 bases and at J to 4 bases, leaving 5 bases not matched to a gene. Germline V gene lookup returns CDR1 LNHNV and CDR2 YYDKDF (reference sequence). CDR3 sequence: CATRRTGATGELFF. The CDR3 coding sequence is TGTGCCACCAGAAGGACAGGAGCCACCGGGGAGCTGTTTTTT.

The gene calls are TRBV5-1 and TRBJ2-7, with D possibly being TRBD1 (5 bases). The CDR3 length is 13 residues. Germline values: CDR1 SGHRS, CDR2 YFSETQ. The ends were cut back, 4 bases at V and 3 bases at J, with 11 bases in the middle. CDR3 sequence reads: CASSIPDNYEQYF. CDR3 nucleotides: TGCGCCAGCAGCATCCCGGACAACTACGAGCAGTACTTC.

CDR3 protein: CASSTSREQYF. For the CDR3, the DNA is TGTGCCAGCAGCACTTCCCGGGAGCAGTACTTC. The V call is TRBV6-5, the J call TRBJ2-7; D gene uncertain. This CDR3 is 11 amino acids long. With 6 bases removed from V and 7 bases from J, the gap between germline ends came to 10 bases. The germline V gene encodes CDR1 MNHEY and CDR2 SVGAGI.

The genes are TRBV7-2 and TRBJ2-7, with D perhaps TRBD1 (6 bases). Germline-derived CDR1 and CDR2 are SGHTA and FQGNSA. The CDR3 runs to 14 residues. V lost 4 bases and J 0 bases, leaving 10 bases between the germline ends. The CDR3 is CASSYNRASYEQYF. The CDR3, as DNA: TGTGCCAGCAGCTATAACAGGGCCTCCTACGAGCAGTACTTC.